The rows below give T cell receptor beta chains drawn from one sample of a study of regulatory T cells in long-lasting Graves disease. TCRdb itself ran the multiplex PCR reads through MiXCR, one entry per CDR3 protein. The table includes fewer than 450,000 distinct CDR3 sequences, over 12% detected once. The data also belong to a second study, concerning T cells in Graves' hyperthyroidism and ophthalmopathy.

Sequences were derived from peripheral blood mononuclear cells (PBMCs), sampled at new diagnosis, from a patient treated with antithyroid drugs. All receptors derive from a woman between 40 and 50 years old with Graves disease. Each CDR3 is given without its conserved first and last residue.

TRBV5-5	TRBJ1-5	ASSGGTGGGNQPQH
TRBV2	TRBJ2-7	ASRVIALSYEQY
TRBV7-8	TRBJ1-1	ASSAQGAMNTEAF
TRBV12-3/TRBV12-4	TRBJ2-2	ASTPSGELF
TRBV18	TRBJ1-1	AGSPDRAGTEAF
TRBV6-1	TRBJ2-7	ASSEGTGTGRYEQY
TRBV19	TRBJ1-3	ASREQVRNTIY
TRBV2	TRBJ1-1	ASSYTLTGGNTEAF
TRBV2	TRBJ1-1	ASSPYDTEAF
TRBV12-3/TRBV12-4	TRBJ2-2	ASSPLGGGELF
TRBV6-1	TRBJ2-7	ASSEAWDYEQY
TRBV3-1	TRBJ2-1	ASSQTLGGSAKF
TRBV2	TRBJ2-5	ASSAQREGWNERF
TRBV20-1	TRBJ2-5	SALRGTSSQETQY
TRBV12-3/TRBV12-4	TRBJ2-3	ASSFVLSTDTQY
TRBV12-3/TRBV12-4	TRBJ2-2	ASTPPTSGGELF
TRBV7-2	TRBJ2-7	ASSHRDRAPEQY
TRBV19	TRBJ1-2	ASSMKAGEAYGYT
TRBV6-2/TRBV6-3	TRBJ2-1	ASSYSIPTSGNYEQF
TRBV28	TRBJ2-3	ASSLAAPPDTQY
TRBV28	TRBJ2-1	ASSLWGPGLADHNEQF
TRBV13	TRBJ2-1	ASSPTFLAGGNEQF
TRBV20-1	TRBJ2-5	SARVTGRYQETQY